Presented here are 28 T cell receptor beta chains from one specimen sequenced in a study of shared clonotypes between healthy human individuals. TCRdb keeps only in-frame clones here, not all; method: immunoSEQ multiplex PCR. Of more than 400,000 clones listed, over 70% are singletons. The sample consisted of PBMCs. All receptors come from a woman between 35 and 50 years old in good health. Some clones in this sample may be carry-over from other donors' samples.

In this sample, this clone turned up once. The genes are TRBV9 and TRBJ2-5, with D unclear. V dropped 5 bases and J dropped 5 bases, with 7 bases sitting between them. This CDR3 region has 11 residues. The germline CDR1 and CDR2 sequences are SGDLS and YYNGEE. The CDR3 protein is CASSEWETQYF. The CDR3 nucleotides are TGTGCCAGCAGTGAATGGGAGACCCAGTACTTC.

A word on this clone: A read error likely explains this, since a far larger clone differs by one base. This chain links TRBV29-1 with TRBJ1-4; unclear D gene. This CDR3 comprises 12 residues. V was shortened by 8 bases and J by 8 bases, with 15 bases between the two germline ends. Germline assignment: CDR1 SQVTM and CDR2 ANQGSEA. The chain's CDR3 is CSTRDLGEKLFF. CDR3 bases: TGCAGCACTCGGGATCTAGGCGAAAAACTGTTTTTT.

The CDR3 loop is CASSHSGTSEVEQYF. CDR3 nucleotides: TGTGCCAGCTCCCATTCCGGGACTAGCGAGGTCGAGCAGTACTTC. The genes are TRBV18 and TRBJ2-7, with 10 bases matching TRBD2. Germline loops: CDR1 KGHSH, CDR2 LQKENI. V lost 6 bases to trimming and J lost 6 bases; unmatched junction nucleotides: 11. The CDR3 spans 15 residues.

This clone was counted between two and nine times. J is TRBJ2-2 and V is TRBV6-1, with D tentatively TRBD1 (5 bases). V lost 6 bases to trimming and J lost 3 bases, with 14 bases between them. The CDR3 is 15 residues long. Germline V gives CDR1 MNHNS, CDR2 SASEGT. In nucleotides, the CDR3 is TGTGCCAGCAGCCCTCTGCAGGGCGACACCGGGGAGCTGTTTTTT. The encoded protein is CASSPLQGDTGELFF.

The CDR3 reads CAWSVGSDYGYTF. The CDR3 DNA follows: TGTGCCTGGAGTGTAGGATCGGACTATGGCTACACCTTC. J is TRBJ1-2 and V is TRBV30; D remains unclear. The CDR3 covers 13 residues. V was pared by 0 bases and J by 3 bases, with 8 bases between. Germline-derived CDR1 and CDR2 are GTSNPN and SVGIG (reference sequence).

The table lists this clone with a few counts. A much larger clone lies one base from this, so it may be a read error. Other DNA sequences within the sample encode an identical CDR3. The rearrangement joins TRBV9 to TRBJ1-5; 7 bases are a match to TRBD1. Germline values: CDR1 SGDLS, CDR2 YYNGEE. V gave up 4 bases and J gave up 7 bases; unmatched junction bases: 14. This CDR3 comprises 16 residues. This CDR3 is CASSSKRYGGGQPQHF. The CDR3 nucleotides are TGTGCCAGCAGCTCCAAGAGGTATGGAGGGGGCCAGCCCCAGCATTTT.

This clone appeared many times. This sequence joins TRBV27 and TRBJ2-7; D possibly corresponds to TRBD2 (6 bases). Trimming shortened V by 4 bases and J by 6 bases, and 13 bases separated the two germline ends. The CDR3 sequence is 13 residues long. Germline-derived CDR1 and CDR2 are MNHEY and SMNVEV (reference sequence). CDR3 DNA sequence: TGTGCCAGCAGTTCGAGACTAGAAGGCGAGCAGTACTTC. The encoded protein is CASSSRLEGEQYF.

The chain uses TRBV27 and TRBJ2-7, with D perhaps matching TRBD1 or TRBD2 (5 bases each). CDR1 MNHEY and CDR2 SMNVEV come from the germline V gene (reference sequence). Between the trimmed V and J ends, which lost 3 bases and 6 bases, there was a span of 12 bases. The CDR3 is 13 amino acids. The CDR3 spells CASSFLIGGEQYF. In DNA form, the CDR3 reads TGTGCCAGCAGTTTCCTGATTGGGGGCGAGCAGTACTTC.

This CDR3 is CASSLVGSEQYF. CDR3 in DNA: TGTGCCAGCAGCTTGGTTGGCTCCGAGCAGTACTTC. The chain carries TRBV5-6 and TRBJ2-7; D is uncertain. V lost 0 bases, J lost 6 bases, and 7 bases lay in between. The CDR3 extends over 12 amino acids. Germline CDR1 SGHDT, CDR2 YYEEEE.

V usage is TRBV21-1 and J usage is TRBJ2-1; the table's D call, TRBD2, was not checked against the DNA. TRBV21-1 is marked as a pseudogene. The CDR3 is made up of 15 amino acids. The CDR3 region is CASSKAGDLGDEQFF. The DNA for the CDR3 is TGTGCCAGCAGCAAAGCTGGCGACCTCGGGGATGAGCAGTTCTTC.

This rearrangement joins TRBV28 to TRBJ1-2; D is unresolved. Germline assignment: CDR1 MDHEN and CDR2 SYDVKM. Between the trimmed V and J ends, which lost 5 bases and 2 bases, there was a span of 9 bases. CDR3 length equals 13 residues. The CDR3 nucleotides are TGTGCCAGCAGTATTACACCCAACTATGGCTACACCTTC. Residues: CASSITPNYGYTF.

The chain links TRBV28 to TRBJ1-1, with D possibly being TRBD1 (5 bases). Deletions cut 6 bases from V and 5 bases from J, with 13 bases between. This CDR3 has 13 amino acids. CDR1 MDHEN and CDR2 SYDVKM come from the germline V gene. CDR3 region: CASSTRGYTEAFF. The CDR3 DNA reads as TGTGCCAGCAGCACAAGGGGTTATACTGAAGCTTTCTTT.

The rearrangement uses TRBV19 and TRBJ2-7; the match to TRBD1 covers 8 bases. The germline CDR1 and CDR2 sequences are LNHDA and SQIVND (reference sequence). Trimming removed 7 bases from V and 3 bases from J; junction bases left unmatched: 5. CDR3 length equals 13 residues. In DNA form, the CDR3 reads TGTGCCAGTACAGGACAGGGCTTCTACGAGCAGTACTTC. Translation: CASTGQGFYEQYF.

The chain employs TRBV30 and TRBJ1-2; no definite D call. The V end was cut by 0 bases, the J end by 5 bases, with 4 bases between. The CDR3 totals 11 residues. Germline V CDR1 and CDR2: GTSNPN, SVGIG (reference sequence). Written as DNA, the CDR3 is TGTGCCTGGAGTGTAAGTTATGGCTACACCTTC. It specifies CAWSVSYGYTF.

The J gene is TRBJ1-1, the V gene TRBV28, with D unclear. V was pared by 6 bases and J by 9 bases, with 17 bases between. Germline loops: CDR1 MDHEN, CDR2 SYDVKM. CDR3 length equals 13 residues. For the CDR3, the DNA is TGTGCCAGCAGGTCCGGACGGAGAGCCAAAGCTTTCTTT. Its protein is CASRSGRRAKAFF.

The chain joins TRBV10-3 to TRBJ2-1; 9 bases agree with TRBD2. The CDR3 consists of 14 residues. Germline V gene data show CDR1 as ENHRY and CDR2 as SYGVKD. Unmatched junction bases numbered 2, after V lost 4 bases and J lost 4 bases. CDR3 protein: CAISGLAGYNEQFF. The CDR3, as DNA: TGTGCCATCAGTGGCCTAGCGGGGTACAATGAGCAGTTCTTC.

The chain is built from TRBV2 and TRBJ2-3; 9 bases align to TRBD2. The CDR3 runs to 16 residues. The V and J ends lost 4 bases and 1 base, in that order; junction bases with no gene match: 6. Germline CDR1 is SNHLY and CDR2 is FYNNEI. The CDR3: CASSVISGRRTDTQYF. Here the CDR3 DNA reads TGTGCCAGCAGTGTGATAAGCGGGAGGCGCACAGATACGCAGTATTTT.

The chain uses TRBV7-9 and TRBJ2-2; 7 positions agree with TRBD1. This CDR3 has 14 residues. Per germline, CDR1 SEHNR and CDR2 FQNEAQ (reference sequence). The ends lost 6 bases at V and 4 bases at J; junction bases unmatched: 5. This CDR3 is CASRLTGSTGELFF. DNA of the CDR3: TGTGCCAGCAGATTGACAGGGAGCACCGGGGAGCTGTTTTTT.

V gene TRBV10-3 combines with J gene TRBJ2-1; no clear D. V was cut by 10 bases and J by 8 bases, with 12 bases left in between. CDR3 length equals 11 residues. Per the germline V gene, CDR1 is ENHRY and CDR2 is SYGVKD. CDR3 coding DNA: TGTGCCACCCTCGAGGTCGATGAGCAGTTCTTC. It specifies CATLEVDEQFF.

As for this clone: A single base separates this from a much larger clone, so it may be a read error. The J gene is TRBJ1-1, the V gene TRBV29-1; possibly TRBD1 for D (5 bases). From germline, CDR1 is SQVTM and CDR2 ANQGSEA. The CDR3 is 15 amino acids. Trimming shortened V by 5 bases and J by 3 bases, and 19 bases separated the two germline ends. This chain's CDR3 is CSVYPRQWAHTEAFF. For the CDR3, the DNA is TGCAGCGTTTACCCTCGACAGTGGGCGCACACTGAAGCTTTCTTT.

As to this clone: A read error is the likely source, as a far larger clone sits one nucleotide away. The sample has other DNA sequences that encode this CDR3 too. The chain has TRBV4-2 and TRBJ2-6; 7 positions agree with TRBD2. Germline V gives CDR1 LGHNA, CDR2 YNFKEQ. This CDR3 comprises 16 residues. The CDR3 loop is CASSQDLGSGANVLTF. DNA for the CDR3: TGTGCCAGCAGCCAAGATCTAGGGAGCGGGGCCAATGTCCTGACTTTC.

The genes are TRBV7-8 and TRBJ2-7; 9 nucleotides agree with TRBD2. CDR1 and CDR2 from the germline V gene are SGHVS and FQNEAQ. This CDR3 has 15 residues. V was pared by 0 bases and J by 1 base, with 1 base of the junction left unmatched. CDR3 residues: CASSLAAGGSYEQYF. CDR3 in DNA: TGTGCCAGCAGCTTAGCGGCGGGAGGGTCCTACGAGCAGTACTTC.

This clone was seen only once. The chain carries TRBV6-1 and TRBJ2-7; D gene ambiguous. V was cut by 5 bases and J by 7 bases, with 21 bases left in between. The germline CDR1 and CDR2 sequences are MNHNS and SASEGT. The CDR3 consists of 15 residues. DNA for the CDR3: TGTGCCAGCAGTTTCATCCAGGCATGGTCTAGAGAGCAGTACTTC. It yields the protein CASSFIQAWSREQYF.

V usage is TRBV4-2 and J usage is TRBJ1-2, with D possibly matching TRBD1 (5 bases). CDR3 length: 17 residues. V lost 0 bases and J 8 bases, leaving 22 bases between the germline ends. Germline CDR1 reads LGHNA; CDR2 reads YNFKEQ. CDR3 residues: CASSQDMGQYDLYGYTF. The CDR3 DNA reads TGTGCCAGCAGCCAAGACATGGGGCAGTACGATTTATACGGCTACACCTTC.

The chain combines TRBV7-2 with TRBJ1-2; the match to TRBD1 covers 8 bases. The V and J ends lost 6 bases and 7 bases, in that order; junction bases with no gene match: 16. The germline V gene encodes CDR1 SGHTA and CDR2 FQGNSA. The CDR3 length is 16 residues. The CDR3 sequence: CASSAPDRGFPLGYTF. In DNA form, the CDR3 reads TGTGCCAGCAGTGCACCCGACAGGGGATTTCCCCTTGGCTACACCTTC. The variable domain in full, with the rest retrieved from reference TRBV7-2 and TRBJ1-2, is GAGVSQSPSNKVTEKGKDVELRCDPISGHTALYWYRQSLGQGLEFLIYFQGNSAPDKSGLPSDRFSAERTGGSVSTLTIQRTQQEDSAVYLCASSAPDRGFPLGYTFGSGTRLTVV.

The rearrangement links TRBV6-6 to TRBJ2-7; D gene ambiguous. Trimming shortened V by 2 bases and J by 7 bases, and 9 bases separated the two germline ends. This CDR3 is 12 amino acids long. CDR1 and CDR2 from the germline V gene are MNHNY and SVGAGI (reference sequence). CDR3 sequence reads: CASSYGVTEQYF. For the CDR3, the DNA is TGTGCCAGCAGTTACGGAGTTACGGAGCAGTACTTC.

This clone came up many times. This same CDR3 is encoded by further DNA sequences in the sample. This chain connects TRBV18 to TRBJ1-1; TRBD1 agrees at 7 bases. V lost 2 bases and J lost 1; bases outside the gene matches: 4. Germline lookup yields CDR1 KGHSH and CDR2 LQKENI. The length of the CDR3 is 15 residues. The CDR3 DNA follows: TGTGCCAGCTCACCAAACACAGGGGCGAACACTGAAGCTTTCTTT. This codes for CASSPNTGANTEAFF.

This clone came up a few times. The J gene is TRBJ2-3, the V gene TRBV5-4; weak D call: TRBD1 (5 bases). V was cut by 0 bases and J by 4 bases, with 15 bases left in between. Germline CDR1 is SGHNT and CDR2 is YYREEE (reference sequence). The CDR3 has 16 residues. The CDR3 is CASSLEVRKGSDTQYF. The DNA of the CDR3 is TGTGCCAGCAGCTTGGAGGTGCGGAAGGGGTCAGATACGCAGTATTTT.